This T cell receptor (beta chain) was sequenced in a study of persistence of HIV-infected CD4 T cells. Overall study: Blood samples, up to 180 mL, came from multiple time points, except two leukapheresis donors sampled once.

This nonspecific control used anti-CD3/anti-CD28 bead stimulation of CD4+ T cells. Responding CD4+ T cells were sorted by upregulation of both CD40 ligand and CD69. Donors had CD4+ T cell counts above 400 cells/uL and were CMV-seropositive. Germline V lookup: CDR1 SGHTA, CDR2 FQGNSA. V gave up 1 base and J gave up 9 bases, with 16 bases separating them. The CDR3 sequence is 15 residues long. This clone was found once. Antigen: not known. The immunoSEQ assay was version 4, run in survey mode. Template was genomic DNA at about 10 ng/uL, with up to 1 ug used per sample. Clones were read by immunoSEQ multiplex PCR, and TCRdb kept only the in-frame ones, dropping some. The sample contains some 50,000 clones, over 80% of which appear only once.

The receptor was derived from an adult woman with HIV who was CMV-seropositive. The V call is TRBV7-2, the J call TRBJ1-5; D possibly corresponds to TRBD1 (5 bases). Sequenced material: CD4+ T cells sorted from PBMCs after approximately 19-hour stimulation, taken from a patient who received antiretroviral therapy. Here the CDR3 DNA reads TGTGCCAGCAGCTTAGATTGGGGGGTGTTATGGCCCCAGCATTTT. It codes for CASSLDWGVLWPQHF.